This TCR beta chain originates from a study of shared clonotypes between healthy human individuals. Profiled with immunoSEQ multiplex PCR; TCRdb holds only in-frame clones, not every one. Found here are 780,000 or so clones, 72% of them singletons; the top ten hold 1.8%. Germline V lookup: CDR1 SGDLS, CDR2 YYNGEE. The CDR3 sequence is 15 residues long. Trimming cost V 3 bases and J 7 bases; bases outside gene matches: 7. The chain has TRBV9 and TRBJ2-1, with 10 bases fitting TRBD2. Sequencing was carried out using memory CD4+ T cells sorted from blood. Documented subset: CD45RA-negative fraction. The sequence was obtained from a woman aged 25 to 45 in good health. The CDR3 bases are TGTGCCAGCAGCGGAAGTAGCGGGAGGTTTAATGAGCAGTTCTTC. Amino acids: CASSGSSGRFNEQFF.